This passage covers 14 T cell receptor beta chains from one sample sequenced in a study of tumor-infiltrating lymphocytes in primary liver carcinoma. The source of the blood RNA was unsorted whole blood, and germline DNA was extracted as well. TCR beta cDNA was reverse-transcribed from about 500 ng of total RNA. The reaction used a constant-region primer and ProtoScript II reverse transcriptase. Researchers made the TCR beta libraries by running three nested multiplex PCR rounds with slightly modified ARM-PCR. TRBV1-TRBV30 forward primers paired with a C-beta reverse primer drove the first two PCR rounds, roughly 10 cycles each. MiXCR, run by TCRdb on the multiplex PCR reads, gives a single entry per CDR3 protein. The table records about 330,000 distinct CDR3 sequences, 65% of them present only once. Sequencing was performed on peripheral blood. Receptor source: a man aged 40-49 years with primary liver carcinoma and hepatitis B virus infection.

Worth noting for this clonotype: Germline and junction disagree at one end, which may indicate a read error. The rearrangement joins TRBV5-4 to TRBJ2-1; TRBD2 aligns across 12 bases. Germline V gene data show CDR1 as SGHNT and CDR2 as YYREEE (reference sequence). The CDR3 length is 17 residues. The DNA for the CDR3 is TGTACCAGCAGCTCCATACTAGCGGGAGGCCTACACAATGAGCAGTTCTTC. Translating gives CTSSSILAGGLHNEQFF.

This clonotype is categorized as medium-sized. The chain couples TRBV11-2 to TRBJ2-1; a possible D gene is TRBD2 (6 bases). The CDR3 is made up of 15 amino acids. With 6 bases removed from V and 3 bases from J, the gap between germline ends came to 15 bases. Per germline, CDR1 SGHAT and CDR2 FQNNGV. The CDR3 loop reads CASSLEAGYYNEQFF. The CDR3 DNA reads as TGTGCCAGCAGTCTAGAAGCGGGTTACTACAATGAGCAGTTCTTC.

This chain links TRBV5-1 with TRBJ2-7, with 7 bases lining up with TRBD1. CDR3 length: 14 residues. V shed 5 bases, J shed 6 bases, and the junction held 11 bases outside the gene matches. Germline V gives CDR1 SGHRS, CDR2 YFSETQ. CDR3 sequence reads: CASRTLTGRGEQYF. The DNA of the CDR3 is TGCGCCAGCAGGACCCTGACAGGGCGCGGCGAGCAGTACTTC.

Remarks on this clonotype: This may be a read error: a much more frequent sequence differs by one nucleotide. V is TRBV6-2 or TRBV6-3 and J is TRBJ2-7, with 8 bases matching TRBD2. This CDR3 contains 14 residues. Germline values: CDR1 MNHEY, CDR2 SVGEGT. The junction had 4 bases not matched to a gene; V was cut back by 2 bases and J by 4 bases. CDR3 nucleotide sequence: TGTGCCAGCAGTTACCGGGAGGGTCCTTACGAGCAGTACTTC. Its translation is CASSYREGPYEQYF.

In the case of this clonotype: Relative to the germline gene, one junction end is altered; a read error may explain this. This chain links TRBV10-3 with TRBJ1-2; 8 bases match TRBD1. This CDR3 contains 13 residues. The germline V gene has CDR1 ENHRY and CDR2 SYGVKD. This chain's CDR3 is CAISGDRMNGCTF. The CDR3 DNA reads as TGTGCCATCAGTGGGGACAGGATGAATGGCTGCACCTTC.

As to this clonotype: Its ends do not fully match the called genes, so a read error is possible. The rearrangement joins TRBV11-2 to TRBJ2-4, with D unclear. The CDR3 is 16 residues long. Per germline, CDR1 SGHAT and CDR2 FQNNGV. The CDR3 nucleotides are TGTGCCAGCAGCTTAGTACTGGACCTCTCCAAAAACATCCAGTACTTC. Protein product: CASSLVLDLSKNIQYF.

About this clonotype itself: At one of its ends the junction is not consistent with the germline gene, which may arise from a read error. The chain links TRBV29-1 to TRBJ2-1; D unclear. Germline CDR1 is SQVTM and CDR2 is ANQGSEA. There are 12 residues in the CDR3. CDR3 sequence: CSVAESHNEQFF. The CDR3 DNA reads as TGCAGTGTTGCGGAATCACACAATGAGCAGTTCTTC.

On this clonotype itself: A read error may account for a junction end that differs from germline. The J gene is TRBJ2-4, the V gene TRBV6-1; TRBD2 matches 11 bases. Germline values: CDR1 MNHNS, CDR2 SASEGT. The CDR3 contains 15 residues. For the CDR3, the DNA is TGTGTCAGCAGTGAATCGGTAGCGGGAGGGCCGCGGGTGTACTTC. Translated: CVSSESVAGGPRVYF.

This clonotype has just one count. The V call is TRBV11-2, the J call TRBJ2-7; D remains ambiguous. V shed 7 bases and J shed 4 bases, with 17 bases lying between them. Germline V gene lookup returns CDR1 SGHAT and CDR2 FQNNGV. The CDR3 loop spans 14 amino acids. CDR3 coding DNA: TGTGCCAGCACCTGGTTTATCAACTCTTACGAGCAGTACTTC. Its translation is CASTWFINSYEQYF.

This clonotype was counted a few times. Being one base from a much bigger clone, this may be a read error. The J gene is TRBJ2-7, the V gene TRBV4-2; 7 bases are a match to TRBD2. Germline V gene sequence: CDR1 LGHNA, CDR2 YNFKEQ. This CDR3 has 15 amino acids. CDR3: CVSSQAASGTYEQYF. For the CDR3, the DNA is TGTGTCAGCAGCCAAGCGGCTAGCGGAACCTACGAGCAGTACTTC.

The rearrangement uses TRBV30 and TRBJ1-1; TRBD1 might be the D (5 bases). Deletions cut 0 bases from V and 11 bases from J, with 19 bases between. The germline V gene encodes CDR1 GTSNPN and CDR2 SVGIG (reference sequence). This CDR3 region has 14 residues. The CDR3 here is CAWSVGVGSRQAFF. In nucleotides, the CDR3 is TGTGCCTGGAGTGTAGGGGTGGGGTCCAGACAGGCTTTCTTT.

About this clonotype: Relative to the germline gene, one junction end is altered; a read error may explain this. This rearrangement joins TRBV4-2 to TRBJ2-7; possible D gene TRBD1, 6 bases. This CDR3 contains 14 residues. Germline loops: CDR1 LGHNA, CDR2 YNFKEQ. The CDR3 is CASTQEYRAYEQYF. For the CDR3, the DNA is TGTGCAAGCACCCAAGAGTACAGGGCTTACGAGCAGTACTTC.

This clonotype has at least ten counts. This chain joins TRBV11-2 and TRBJ1-5; TRBD1 matches 7 bases. The V and J ends lost 4 bases and 9 bases, in that order; junction bases with no gene match: 9. CDR3 length equals 14 residues. Germline values: CDR1 SGHAT, CDR2 FQNNGV. The CDR3 sequence: CASSSRQGAGPQHF. The CDR3 DNA is TGTGCCAGCAGCTCAAGACAGGGTGCAGGGCCCCAGCATTTT.

This clonotype was seen repeatedly, ten times or more. The rearrangement joins TRBV6-5 to TRBJ2-5; 7 bases are a match to TRBD1. CDR3 length: 13 amino acids. After removal of 6 bases from V and 7 bases from J, the junction contained 8 bases not matched to a gene. The V gene's germline CDR1 is MNHEY and CDR2 SVGAGI. The CDR3 region is CASRPGTVGTQYF. CDR3 nucleotide sequence: TGTGCCAGCAGGCCCGGGACAGTAGGGACCCAGTACTTC.